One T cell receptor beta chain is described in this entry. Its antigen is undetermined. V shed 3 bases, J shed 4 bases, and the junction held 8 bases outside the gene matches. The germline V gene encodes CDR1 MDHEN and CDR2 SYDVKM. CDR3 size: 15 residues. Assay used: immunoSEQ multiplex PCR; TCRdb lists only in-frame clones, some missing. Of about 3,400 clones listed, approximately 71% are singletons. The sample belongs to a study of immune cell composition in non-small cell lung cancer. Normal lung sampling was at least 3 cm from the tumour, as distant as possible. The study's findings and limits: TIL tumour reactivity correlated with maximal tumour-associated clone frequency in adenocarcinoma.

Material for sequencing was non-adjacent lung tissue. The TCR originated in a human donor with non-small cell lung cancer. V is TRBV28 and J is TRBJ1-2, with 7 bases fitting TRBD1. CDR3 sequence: CASSLPAGGLYGYTF. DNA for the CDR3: TGTGCCAGCAGTTTGCCGGCAGGGGGTCTCTATGGCTACACCTTC.